This T cell receptor beta chain was observed in a study of cytomegalovirus exposure and HLA in healthy donors. Study-wide findings and caveats: Researchers catalogued some 160 TCR beta chains as cytomegalovirus-associated.

Remarks on this clone: What it binds is unknown.

This table comes from immunoSEQ multiplex PCR, and its TCRdb copy is limited to in-frame clones, with some not included. The sample consists of over 100,000 clones, about 95% of them appearing once. J was trimmed by 3 bases and V by 2 bases; bases with no gene match: 12. The CDR3 runs to 17 residues. The germline gives CDR1 MNHNS, CDR2 SASEGT. The receptor was derived from a woman between 18 and 30 years old in good health and CMV-seronegative. The chain carries TRBV6-1 and TRBJ2-7; TRBD1 matches 8 bases. Sequences were obtained from PBMCs. The CDR3 sequence is CASSETMNRGKSYEQYF. In nucleotides, the CDR3 is TGTGCCAGCAGTGAAACTATGAACAGGGGGAAAAGCTACGAGCAGTACTTC.